The present TCR beta chain was sequenced within a study of cytomegalovirus exposure and HLA in healthy donors. The PCR was carried out with 60 Vbeta primers and 13 Jbeta primers. Using immunoSEQ multiplex PCR, the repertoire was profiled, and TCRdb retains in-frame clones only, with some absent. The sample includes 200,000 to 300,000 clones, 80% to 90% of them seen just once. Germline CDR1 is SQVTM and CDR2 is ANQGSEA. This CDR3 region has 12 residues. V was trimmed by 7 bases and J by 3 bases, leaving 13 bases between them. The V call is TRBV29-1, the J call TRBJ2-7; weak D call: TRBD2 (5 bases). Input material: PBMCs. The receptor comes from a woman between 40 and 55 years old in good health and CMV-seropositive. The CDR3 loop is CSATTGNYEQYF. For the CDR3, the DNA is TGCAGCGCAACAACCGGGAACTACGAGCAGTACTTC.